Listed below are T cell receptor beta chains from one sample, sequenced in a study of a mutant IDH1 vaccine in newly diagnosed glioma. Data came from immunoSEQ multiplex PCR; TCRdb stores just in-frame clones and leaves some out. The sample contains roughly 13,000 clones, around 77% of which appear only once. Antigen specificity for these receptors is unknown. The starting material was PBMCs, obtained from a glioma patient whose treatment included an IDH1 peptide vaccine. The receptors come from a woman in her forties with glioma. Each CDR3 is given with its conserved first and last residue. The order of the fields is D gene, clone size, J gene, V gene, CDR3 protein, CDR3 DNA. The D gene is left open where the match is weak. Size is stated for part of the rows, as once, few or many counts, or as a class when the clone is expanded.

D gene: TRBD1
clone size: few
J gene: TRBJ1-5
V gene: TRBV2
CDR3 protein: CASSDRGRYQPQHF
CDR3 DNA: TGTGCCAGCAGTGACAGGGGGCGGTATCAGCCCCAGCATTTT

D gene: -
clone size: -
J gene: TRBJ2-7
V gene: TRBV4-1
CDR3 protein: CASSQEGGLVYEQYF
CDR3 DNA: TGCGCCAGCAGCCAGGAGGGGGGCCTCGTCTACGAGCAGTACTTC

D gene: -
clone size: -
J gene: TRBJ2-3
V gene: TRBV6-4
CDR3 protein: CASSDEVGGPDTQYF
CDR3 DNA: TGTGCCAGCAGTGACGAAGTGGGCGGCCCAGATACGCAGTATTTT

D gene: -
clone size: -
J gene: TRBJ2-1
V gene: TRBV9
CDR3 protein: CASSGNEQFF
CDR3 DNA: TGTGCCAGCAGCGGCAATGAGCAGTTCTTC

D gene: -
clone size: few
J gene: TRBJ2-3
V gene: TRBV7-2
CDR3 protein: CASSLVFRVAGETDTQYF
CDR3 DNA: TGTGCCAGCAGCTTAGTATTCAGGGTGGCAGGGGAGACAGATACGCAGTATTTT

D gene: -
clone size: once
J gene: TRBJ2-2
V gene: TRBV9
CDR3 protein: CASSAYAGELFF
CDR3 DNA: TGTGCCAGCAGCGCCTATGCCGGGGAGCTGTTTTTT

D gene: -
clone size: -
J gene: TRBJ2-2
V gene: TRBV19
CDR3 protein: CASMGGTANTGELFF
CDR3 DNA: TGTGCCAGTATGGGGGGGACAGCGAACACCGGGGAGCTGTTTTTT

D gene: -
clone size: -
J gene: TRBJ1-3
V gene: TRBV9
CDR3 protein: CASSEGTLPGNTIYF
CDR3 DNA: TGTGCCAGCAGCGAGGGGACGCTACCTGGAAACACCATATATTTT

D gene: -
clone size: -
J gene: TRBJ2-7
V gene: TRBV6-5
CDR3 protein: CASSYSLPRRGYEQYF
CDR3 DNA: TGTGCCAGCAGTTACTCTCTTCCCCGACGGGGCTACGAGCAGTACTTC

D gene: TRBD1
clone size: -
J gene: TRBJ2-7
V gene: TRBV7-3
CDR3 protein: CASSAGTGSSEQYF
CDR3 DNA: TGTGCCAGCAGCGCCGGGACAGGGAGTAGCGAGCAGTACTTC

D gene: -
clone size: -
J gene: TRBJ1-1
V gene: TRBV11-2
CDR3 protein: CASSPPGGVNTEAFF
CDR3 DNA: TGTGCCAGCAGCCCCCCCGGGGGGGTGAACACTGAAGCTTTCTTT

D gene: -
clone size: -
J gene: TRBJ2-3
V gene: TRBV5-5
CDR3 protein: CASSLRSGIADTQYF
CDR3 DNA: TGTGCCAGCAGCTTGCGATCGGGGATCGCAGATACGCAGTATTTT

D gene: TRBD1
clone size: -
J gene: TRBJ1-4
V gene: TRBV6-6
CDR3 protein: CASDDRENEKLFF
CDR3 DNA: TGTGCCAGCGACGACAGGGAGAATGAAAAACTGTTTTTT

D gene: TRBD2
clone size: -
J gene: TRBJ2-5
V gene: TRBV14
CDR3 protein: CASSQVPGGSWTSQETQYF
CDR3 DNA: TGTGCCAGCAGCCAGGTCCCGGGGGGTTCCTGGACTTCACAAGAGACCCAGTACTTC

D gene: TRBD1
clone size: -
J gene: TRBJ1-6
V gene: TRBV18
CDR3 protein: CASSTTTGAHNSPLHF
CDR3 DNA: TGTGCCAGCTCAACTACTACAGGGGCTCATAATTCACCCCTCCACTTT

D gene: -
clone size: -
J gene: TRBJ1-1
V gene: TRBV4-1
CDR3 protein: CASSQPPEEAFF
CDR3 DNA: TGCGCCAGCAGCCAACCCCCAGAGGAAGCTTTCTTT

D gene: -
clone size: -
J gene: TRBJ1-2
V gene: TRBV18
CDR3 protein: CASSPRGGNSRHGYTF
CDR3 DNA: TGTGCCAGCTCACCCCGAGGTGGAAACAGCCGACATGGCTACACCTTC

D gene: TRBD2
clone size: once
J gene: TRBJ2-3
V gene: TRBV19
CDR3 protein: CASSMDTLAGADTQYF
CDR3 DNA: TGTGCCAGTAGTATGGATACACTAGCGGGGGCAGATACGCAGTATTTT

D gene: -
clone size: -
J gene: TRBJ1-2
V gene: TRBV5-1
CDR3 protein: CASSFSAEGYGYTF
CDR3 DNA: TGCGCCAGCAGCTTTTCGGCAGAGGGCTATGGCTACACCTTC